This T cell receptor (beta chain) was profiled in a study of CD8 T cells in Susac syndrome. RNA totalling roughly 0.45 to 1 ug underwent reverse transcription with random hexamers. TCRdb redid the calling of the immunoSEQ multiplex PCR reads with MiXCR, one entry per CDR3 protein. Seen here are fewer than 140,000 distinct CDR3 sequences, less than 95% observed once, and the top ten hold about 0.41%. The CDR3 extends over 17 amino acids. Germline V gene data show CDR1 as SGHTA and CDR2 as FQGTGA. J gave up 5 bases and V 5 bases, and 10 bases lay outside the gene matches. The source material was CD8+ T cells from PBMCs. The chain employs TRBV7-3 and TRBJ2-2, with 11 nucleotides matching TRBD2. This sequence was found in a human donor with Susac syndrome. This chain's CDR3 is CASSQNPGLAETGELFF. The CDR3 DNA reads TGTGCCAGCAGCCAAAACCCGGGACTAGCGGAAACCGGGGAGCTGTTTTTT.